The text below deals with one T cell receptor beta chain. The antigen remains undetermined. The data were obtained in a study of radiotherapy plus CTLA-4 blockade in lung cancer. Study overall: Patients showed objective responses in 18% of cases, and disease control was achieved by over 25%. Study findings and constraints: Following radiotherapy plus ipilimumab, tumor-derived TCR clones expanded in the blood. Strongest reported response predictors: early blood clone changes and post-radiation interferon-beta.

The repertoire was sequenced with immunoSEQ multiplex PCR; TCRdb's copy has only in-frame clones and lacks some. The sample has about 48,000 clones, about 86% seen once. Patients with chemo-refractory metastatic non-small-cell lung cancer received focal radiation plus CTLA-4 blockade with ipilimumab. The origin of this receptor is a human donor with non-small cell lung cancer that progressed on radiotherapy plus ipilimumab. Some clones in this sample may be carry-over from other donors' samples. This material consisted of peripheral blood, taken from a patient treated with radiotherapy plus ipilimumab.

The CDR3 sequence is CASSPGDGPLHF. The DNA for the CDR3 is TGTGCCAGCAGCCCAGGGGACGGCCCCCTCCACTTT. The chain is built from TRBV11-2 and TRBJ1-6, with D possibly TRBD1 on 6 matching bases. The germline V gene encodes CDR1 SGHAT and CDR2 FQNNGV. The germline V and J ends were trimmed by 5 bases and 13 bases, with 12 bases remaining between them. CDR3 length: 12 residues.